These T cell receptor beta chains were read from a single sample in a study of blood T cell repertoires in COVID-19. This table comes from immunoSEQ multiplex PCR, and its TCRdb copy is limited to in-frame clones, with some not included. The sample has roughly 240,000 clones, approximately 89% seen once. Sequenced material: PBMCs or T cells enriched from blood (not recorded which). The receptor set was obtained from a woman aged 40 to 49 with acute COVID-19. CDR3s include the opening cysteine and the closing phenylalanine or tryptophan. A D gene is named only where the DNA matches it firmly. Rows give clone size only sometimes, using once, few, many, or a class for an expanded clone.

.,TRBV27,.,TRBJ1-6,TGTGCCAGCAGTCCGAGGGAACTTATCTATAATTCACCCCTCCACTTT,CASSPRELIYNSPLHF
.,TRBV4-1,TRBD1,TRBJ1-2,TGCGCCAGCAGCCAGGATACAGGGGCCAGCGGCTACACCTTC,CASSQDTGASGYTF
once,TRBV7-9,.,TRBJ1-4,TGTGCCAGCAGCCCCCCGGGACTGGGTAATGAAAAACTGTTTTTT,CASSPPGLGNEKLFF
.,TRBV7-9,TRBD2,TRBJ2-5,TGTGCCAGCAGCTCCGCTAGCGGGGGCCAAGAGACCCAGTACTTC,CASSSASGGQETQYF
.,TRBV7-8,.,TRBJ2-7,TGTGCCAGCAGCCCCGGAGAGTACGAGCAGTACTTC,CASSPGEYEQYF
.,TRBV4-2,TRBD2,TRBJ2-5,TGTGCCAGCAGCCAAGGCCCGTTGTCTAGGGAGGGGGAGACCCAGTACTTC,CASSQGPLSREGETQYF
once,TRBV19,.,TRBJ1-4,TGTGCCACCAAGGGAGGGAATGAAAAACTGTTTTTT,CATKGGNEKLFF
.,TRBV2,TRBD2,TRBJ2-3,TGTGCCAGCTCGTCCGGAGGAGCGGGGGGGGTGACAGATACGCAGTATTTT,CASSSGGAGGVTDTQYF
.,TRBV7-8,TRBD2,TRBJ2-7,TGTGCCAGCAGCTTCGGCGGGGGGGTCTCCTACGAGCAGTACTTC,CASSFGGGVSYEQYF
.,TRBV3-1/TRBV3-2,.,TRBJ2-1,TGTGCCAGCAGCCAAGAGCTGGGACTCTCCTACAATGAGCAGTTCTTC,CASSQELGLSYNEQFF
few,TRBV19,.,TRBJ2-6,TGTGCCAGTAAAGAGGCAGCTGGGGCCAACGTCCTGACTTTC,CASKEAAGANVLTF
.,TRBV7-2,.,TRBJ1-1,TGTGCCAGCAGCTTAGGCCAACGACAGTATGAAGCTTTCTTT,CASSLGQRQYEAFF
.,TRBV5-4,TRBD2,TRBJ2-5,TGTGCCAGCAGCCCGGTCGTGCTAGCGGGAGAGACCCAGTACTTC,CASSPVVLAGETQYF
few,TRBV30,.,TRBJ1-5,TGTGCCTGGAGTACAGGGTTTAGTCAGCCCCAGCATTTT,CAWSTGFSQPQHF
.,TRBV7-2,.,TRBJ2-1,TGTGCCAGCAGCTCCAGGGGCAAGTCCTCCTACAATGAGCAGTTCTTC,CASSSRGKSSYNEQFF
.,TRBV5-6,TRBD1,TRBJ1-3,TGTGCCAGCAGCAGATCAGGGGGCGGTGGAAACACCATATATTTT,CASSRSGGGGNTIYF
.,TRBV7-9,.,TRBJ1-2,TGTGCCAGCAGCCTCCATGGCGGAGGGGCGAACTATGGCTACACCTTC,CASSLHGGGANYGYTF
.,TRBV9,TRBD1,TRBJ1-1,TGTGCCAGCAGCGTCGACAGGGGCACTGAAGCTTTCTTT,CASSVDRGTEAFF
.,TRBV18,.,TRBJ1-2,TGTGCCAGCTCACCAGTACCCGCGGCCGCCAGTAACTATGGCTACACCTTC,CASSPVPAAASNYGYTF
.,TRBV20-1,.,TRBJ1-1,TGCAGTGCTAGTAGAACAAACACTGAAGCTTTCTTT,CSASRTNTEAFF
.,TRBV30,TRBD2,TRBJ2-5,TGTGCCTGGGTAGGACTAGCGGGGGACCAAGAGACCCAGTACTTC,CAWVGLAGDQETQYF
.,TRBV27,TRBD2,TRBJ2-2,TGTGCCAGCAGGCCTAGACTAGCGACTAACACCGGGGAGCTGTTTTTT,CASRPRLATNTGELFF
.,TRBV27,TRBD1,TRBJ2-4,TGTGCCAGCAGGAGGACAGGGGTGAACATTCAGTACTTC,CASRRTGVNIQYF
.,TRBV11-2,.,TRBJ1-6,TGTGCCAGCAGCCTAAGGGGGAATTCACCCCTCCACTTT,CASSLRGNSPLHF
.,TRBV9,TRBD1,TRBJ2-3,TGTGCCAGCAGCGTAGCATCAGGGGGTACAGATACGCAGTATTTT,CASSVASGGTDTQYF
.,TRBV7-9,.,TRBJ1-2,TGTGCCAGCACTCACGCAGCTAACTATGGCTACACCTTC,CASTHAANYGYTF
.,TRBV7-8,TRBD2,TRBJ2-7,TGTGCCAGCAGCTTAGCGGTAGCGGGGGGCACCTACGAGCAGTACTTC,CASSLAVAGGTYEQYF
.,TRBV5-6,TRBD1,TRBJ1-5,TGTGCCAGCAGCTTAATGTTGACAGGGGGTCAGCCCCAGCATTTT,CASSLMLTGGQPQHF
.,TRBV5-6,TRBD2,TRBJ2-1,TGTGCCAGCAGCTTGGCCCCGGGGGGGGGCTCCTACAATGAGCAGTTCTTC,CASSLAPGGGSYNEQFF
.,TRBV7-9,TRBD2,TRBJ2-2,TGTGCCAGCAGCCTAGCGGGAGGCACCGGGGAGCTGTTTTTT,CASSLAGGTGELFF
few,TRBV6-2/TRBV6-3,TRBD1,TRBJ2-2,TGTGCCAGCAGCCCTACTACGGGACAGGGGAACACCGGGGAGCTGTTTTTT,CASSPTTGQGNTGELFF
.,TRBV9,TRBD2,TRBJ2-1,TGTGCCAGCAGCGTAGAACTAGCGGGAGGGGGCAATGAGCAGTTCTTC,CASSVELAGGGNEQFF
.,TRBV27,.,TRBJ2-3,TGTGCCAGCAGTTTTGAGGGCAGCACAGATACGCAGTATTTT,CASSFEGSTDTQYF
.,TRBV30,.,TRBJ1-3,TGTGCCTGGACCCTGTCTGGAAACACCATATATTTT,CAWTLSGNTIYF
.,TRBV5-4,TRBD1,TRBJ1-1,TGTGCCAGCAGCACCGGGACAGGGAACACTGAAGCTTTCTTT,CASSTGTGNTEAFF
.,TRBV11-3,.,TRBJ1-2,TGTGCCAGCAGCTACGGGGATTATGGCTACACCTTC,CASSYGDYGYTF
.,TRBV18,TRBD1,TRBJ2-3,TGTGCCAGCTCACCAGAGAAGGGGACAGGGGTCACAGATACGCAGTATTTT,CASSPEKGTGVTDTQYF
.,TRBV7-9,.,TRBJ1-2,TGTGCCAGCAACTGGGCCTTGGGGGCGGCTGGCTACACCTTC,CASNWALGAAGYTF
once,TRBV3-1/TRBV3-2,.,TRBJ2-2,TGTGCCAGCAGCCAAGATGGCACAGAAGGTTCGCACACCGGGGAGCTGTTTTTT,CASSQDGTEGSHTGELFF
.,TRBV3-1/TRBV3-2,.,TRBJ2-1,TGTGCCAGCAGCCAATTTCTTAGTCTTGAGCAGTTCTTC,CASSQFLSLEQFF
.,TRBV28,TRBD1,TRBJ1-1,TGTGCCAGCAACTCCTACCAGGGGGCCTACACTGAAGCTTTCTTT,CASNSYQGAYTEAFF
.,TRBV7-2,.,TRBJ2-7,TGTGCCAGCAGCTCCAGCTCCTACGAGCAGTACTTC,CASSSSSYEQYF
.,TRBV6-5,TRBD1,TRBJ1-5,TGTGCCAGCAGAGGACAGGGAGGGCAGCCCCAGCATTTT,CASRGQGGQPQHF
.,TRBV21-1,.,TRBJ2-2,TGTGCCAGCAGCAAAGAAAAGGGACAGGGGGCGCGAGGTTGCACCGGGGAGCTGTTTTTT,CASSKEKGQGARGCTGELFF
once,TRBV12-3/TRBV12-4,.,TRBJ1-1,TGTGCCAGCAGGGAAACGACTGGCACTGAAGCTTTCTTT,CASRETTGTEAFF
.,TRBV11-2,.,TRBJ2-7,TGTGCCAGCAGCTTAGATAGGGGCCTCTACGAGCAGTACTTC,CASSLDRGLYEQYF
.,TRBV30,.,TRBJ2-7,TGTGCCTGGAGTAGCGTCAGCCCCTACGAGCAGTACTTC,CAWSSVSPYEQYF
.,TRBV9,.,TRBJ2-1,TGTGCCAGCAGCGCGGGGAGATTATCTCACAATGAGCAGTTCTTC,CASSAGRLSHNEQFF
.,TRBV25-1,.,TRBJ1-2,TGTGCCAGCAGTGATTCAGGGGTTGATGGCTACACCTTC,CASSDSGVDGYTF
.,TRBV23-1,.,TRBJ1-6,TGCGCCAGCACCCCCCGCGGTAGGCCGAGGAGCTATTCACCCCTCCACTTT,CASTPRGRPRSYSPLHF
.,TRBV30,TRBD1,TRBJ1-3,TGTGCCTGGTGGGACAGGGGGCGAGGAAACACCATATATTTT,CAWWDRGRGNTIYF